This T cell receptor beta chain was obtained from a study of CD8 T cells in ankylosing spondylitis. V lost 3 bases to trimming and J lost 2 bases; unmatched junction nucleotides: 4. This CDR3 has 15 amino acids. This clonotype was picked up one time. Its antigen is as yet unknown. Study-level points and caveats: Blood from ankylosing spondylitis patients appeared to carry a characteristic roughly 8-variant TCR beta motif.

One entry per CDR3 protein results from TCRdb running MiXCR on the 5' RACE reads. The sample holds fewer than 400,000 distinct CDR3 sequences, 20% to 25% seen once. This receptor was taken from a male donor with ankylosing spondylitis. Sequencing used blood, either unsorted or a sorted T cell fraction (not recorded which). The chain has TRBV12-3 or TRBV12-4 and TRBJ1-5; TRBD1 agrees at 7 bases. CDR3 sequence reads: CASSFEGGRNQPQHF. The CDR3 DNA is TGTGCCAGCAGTTTTGAAGGGGGCCGCAATCAGCCCCAGCATTTT.